This T cell receptor beta chain was identified in a study of blood T cells in healthy people across ages. This clonotype was found a few times. The antigen remains undetermined. Total RNA, at least 5 micrograms per sample, was extracted from PBMCs. Study-wide results and caveats: Relative to aged donors, long-lived donors carried more naive CD4+ cells and displayed higher diversity. Naive T cell percentage showed a strong correlation with TCR beta diversity.

PCR was performed a second time for about 6 to 12 cycles using a sample-barcoded 5' primer and a J-beta primer mix. TCRdb used MiXCR to reprocess the 5' RACE reads, holding one entry per CDR3 protein. Of about 1.6 million distinct CDR3 sequences in the sample, 30% to 35% are singletons; the top ten hold approximately 10%. The V gene lost 3 bases and the J gene lost 4 bases, with 12 bases spanning the gap. CDR1 is MNHEY and CDR2 is SMNVEV in the germline V gene (reference sequence). The CDR3 totals 14 residues. V gene TRBV27 combines with J gene TRBJ1-1; possibly TRBD1 for D (5 bases). The sample was blood. The TCR comes from a young woman in good health. The CDR3 sequence: CASSFAGGVTEAFF. CDR3 bases: TGTGCCAGCAGTTTTGCTGGGGGTGTCACTGAAGCTTTCTTT.